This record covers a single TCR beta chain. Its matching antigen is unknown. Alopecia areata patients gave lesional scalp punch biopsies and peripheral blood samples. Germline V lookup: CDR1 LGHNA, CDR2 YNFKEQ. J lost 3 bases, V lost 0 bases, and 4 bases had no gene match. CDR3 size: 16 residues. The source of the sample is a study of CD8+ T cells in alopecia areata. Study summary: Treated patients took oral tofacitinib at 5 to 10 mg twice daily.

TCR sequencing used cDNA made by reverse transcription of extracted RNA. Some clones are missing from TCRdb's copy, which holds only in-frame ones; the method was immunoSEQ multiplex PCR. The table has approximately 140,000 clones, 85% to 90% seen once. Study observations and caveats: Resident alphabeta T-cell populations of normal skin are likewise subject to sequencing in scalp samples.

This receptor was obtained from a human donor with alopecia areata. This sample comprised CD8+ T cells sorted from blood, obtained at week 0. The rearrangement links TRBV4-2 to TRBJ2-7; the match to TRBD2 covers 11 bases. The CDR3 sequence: CASSQEVTSGNYEQYF. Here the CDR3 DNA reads TGTGCCAGCAGCCAAGAGGTGACTAGCGGGAACTACGAGCAGTACTTC.